This T cell receptor (beta chain) was profiled in a study of persistence of HIV-infected CD4 T cells. At the level of the study: Donors were ART-treated; their CMV- and Gag-responding CD4+ T cells were isolated.

The stimulus was lysate of CMV-infected fibroblasts, around 9.3 ug/mL. Memory cells lacking CD40L and CD69 with high CD45RO were sorted. The immunoSEQ assay was version 4, run in survey mode. Profiled with immunoSEQ multiplex PCR; TCRdb holds only in-frame clones, not every one. The repertoire holds 45,000 to 55,000 clones, with 70% to 80% as singletons. Whole-study results and caveats: The rare CMV-responding cells with HIV-1 proviruses were not separately TCR-sequenced.

Remarks on this clone: Its antigen is undetermined.

The sample consisted of CD4+ T cells sorted from PBMCs after approximately 19-hour stimulation, taken from a patient who received antiretroviral therapy. The sequence came from an adult man with HIV who was CMV-seropositive.

The CDR3 is CASSLARGVAEAFF. CDR3 nucleotide sequence: TGTGCCAGCAGCTTAGCTAGGGGGGTTGCGGAAGCTTTCTTT. The chain employs TRBV7-8 and TRBJ1-1; D possibly corresponds to TRBD1 (6 bases). Per germline, CDR1 SGHVS and CDR2 FQNEAQ. V was clipped by 0 bases and J by 8 bases, with 13 bases between them. The CDR3 totals 14 residues.